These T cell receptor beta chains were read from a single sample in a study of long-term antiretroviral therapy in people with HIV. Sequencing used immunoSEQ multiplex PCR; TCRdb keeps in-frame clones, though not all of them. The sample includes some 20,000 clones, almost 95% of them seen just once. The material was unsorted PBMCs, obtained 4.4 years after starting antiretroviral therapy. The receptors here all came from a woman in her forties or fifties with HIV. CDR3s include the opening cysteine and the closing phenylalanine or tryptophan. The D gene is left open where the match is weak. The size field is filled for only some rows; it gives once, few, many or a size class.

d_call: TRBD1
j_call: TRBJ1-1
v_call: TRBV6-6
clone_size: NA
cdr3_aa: CASSQRTGGDEAFF
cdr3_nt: TGTGCCAGCAGCCAACGGACAGGGGGAGACGAAGCTTTCTTT

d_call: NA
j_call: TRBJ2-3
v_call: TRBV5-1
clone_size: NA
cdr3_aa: CASSPASTDTQYF
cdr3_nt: TGCGCCAGCAGCCCTGCTAGCACAGATACGCAGTATTTT

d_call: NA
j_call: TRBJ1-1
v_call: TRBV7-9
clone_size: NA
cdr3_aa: CASSPRRGQTNTEAFF
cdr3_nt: TGTGCCAGCAGCCCTCGCCGCGGACAGACTAACACTGAAGCTTTCTTT

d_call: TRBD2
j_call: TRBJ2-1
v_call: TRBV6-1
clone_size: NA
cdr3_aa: CASGGGILNEQFF
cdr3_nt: TGTGCCAGTGGGGGAGGGATTCTGAATGAGCAGTTCTTC

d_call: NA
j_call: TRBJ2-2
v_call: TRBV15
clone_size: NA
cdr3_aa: CATSRVAWANTGELFF
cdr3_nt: TGTGCCACCAGCAGAGTCGCCTGGGCGAACACCGGGGAGCTGTTTTTT

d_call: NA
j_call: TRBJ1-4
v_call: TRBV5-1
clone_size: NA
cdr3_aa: CASSSGRRNEKLFF
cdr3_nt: TGCGCCAGCAGCTCGGGACGGAGAAATGAAAAACTGTTTTTT

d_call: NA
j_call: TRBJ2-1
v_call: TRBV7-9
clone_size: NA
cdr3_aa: CASSLTGRSYNEQFF
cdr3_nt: TGTGCCAGCAGTCTCACAGGGAGGTCCTACAATGAGCAGTTCTTC

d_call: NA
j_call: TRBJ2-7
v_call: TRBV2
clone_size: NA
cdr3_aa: CASSEDHRSYEQYF
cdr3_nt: TGTGCCAGCAGTGAAGATCACAGGTCCTACGAGCAGTACTTC

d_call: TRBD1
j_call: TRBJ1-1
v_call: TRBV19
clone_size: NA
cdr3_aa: CASSTPDRANTEAFF
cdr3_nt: TGTGCCAGTAGCACACCCGACAGGGCTAACACTGAAGCTTTCTTT

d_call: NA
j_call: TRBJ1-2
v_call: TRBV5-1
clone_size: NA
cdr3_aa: CASSQGSTNYGYTF
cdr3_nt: TGCGCCAGCAGCCAGGGGAGTACTAACTATGGCTACACCTTC

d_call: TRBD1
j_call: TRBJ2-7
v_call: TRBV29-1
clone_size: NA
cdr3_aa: CSVGDRVSYEQYF
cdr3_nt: TGCAGCGTGGGTGACAGGGTGTCGTACGAGCAGTACTTC

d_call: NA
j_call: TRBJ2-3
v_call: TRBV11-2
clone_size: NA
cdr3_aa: CASSQLGTADTQYF
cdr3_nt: TGTGCCAGCAGCCAACTAGGAACTGCAGATACGCAGTATTTT

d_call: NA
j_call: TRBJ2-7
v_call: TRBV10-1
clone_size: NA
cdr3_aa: CASSESLAYWDEQYF
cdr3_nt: TGCGCCAGCAGTGAGTCGCTGGCATACTGGGACGAGCAGTACTTC

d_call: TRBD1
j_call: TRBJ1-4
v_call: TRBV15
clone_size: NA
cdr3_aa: CATSRGQNNEKLFF
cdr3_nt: TGTGCCACCAGCAGGGGACAGAATAATGAAAAACTGTTTTTT

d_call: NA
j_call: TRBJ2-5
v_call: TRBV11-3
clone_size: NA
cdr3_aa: CASSTRVQETQYF
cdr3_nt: TGTGCCAGCAGCACACGGGTCCAAGAGACCCAGTACTTC

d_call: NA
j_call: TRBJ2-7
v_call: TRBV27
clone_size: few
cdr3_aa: CASSPYPYRSYEQYF
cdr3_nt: TGTGCCAGCAGCCCATATCCCTACCGCTCCTACGAGCAGTACTTC

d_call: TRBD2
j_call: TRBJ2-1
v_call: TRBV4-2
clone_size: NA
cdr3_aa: CASSRRGDNEQFF
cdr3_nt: TGTGCCAGCAGCAGGCGGGGGGATAATGAGCAGTTCTTC

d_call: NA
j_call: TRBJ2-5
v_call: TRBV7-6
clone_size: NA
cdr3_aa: CASSWEQETQYF
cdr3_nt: TGTGCCAGCAGCTGGGAGCAAGAGACCCAGTACTTC

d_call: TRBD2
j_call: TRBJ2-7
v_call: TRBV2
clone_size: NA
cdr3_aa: CASSRLAGGTYEQYF
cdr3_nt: TGTGCCAGCAGTAGACTAGCGGGGGGCACCTACGAGCAGTACTTC

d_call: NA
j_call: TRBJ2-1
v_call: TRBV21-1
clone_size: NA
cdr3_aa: CASSTGLGDNEQFF
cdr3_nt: TGTGCCAGCAGCACCGGACTAGGGGACAATGAGCAGTTCTTC

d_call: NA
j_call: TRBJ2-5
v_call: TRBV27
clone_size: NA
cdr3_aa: CASSLTREKTQYF
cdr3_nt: TGTGCCAGCAGTTTAACGAGGGAGAAGACCCAGTACTTC

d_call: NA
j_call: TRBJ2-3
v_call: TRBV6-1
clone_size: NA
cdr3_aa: CASIYNTDTQYF
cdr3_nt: TGTGCCAGCATTTATAACACAGATACGCAGTATTTT

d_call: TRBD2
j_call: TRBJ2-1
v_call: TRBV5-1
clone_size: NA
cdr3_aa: CASSPQRGSPSNEQFF
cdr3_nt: TGCGCCAGCAGCCCGCAGCGGGGCTCCCCTTCCAATGAGCAGTTCTTC

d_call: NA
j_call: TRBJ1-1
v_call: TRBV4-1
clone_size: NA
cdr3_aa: CASSQVHRENTEAFF
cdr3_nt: TGCGCCAGCAGCCAAGTGCACAGAGAGAACACTGAAGCTTTCTTT

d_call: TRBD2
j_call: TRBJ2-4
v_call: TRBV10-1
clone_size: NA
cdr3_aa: CASSPPERGALVNIQYF
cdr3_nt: TGCGCCAGCAGCCCCCCTGAGCGGGGGGCCCTCGTAAACATTCAGTACTTC

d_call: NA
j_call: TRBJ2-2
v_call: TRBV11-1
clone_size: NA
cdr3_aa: CASSPRSRTGELFF
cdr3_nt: TGTGCCAGCAGCCCAAGATCGAGGACCGGGGAGCTGTTTTTT

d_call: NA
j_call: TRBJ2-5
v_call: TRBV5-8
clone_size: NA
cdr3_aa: CASSLQGQETQYF
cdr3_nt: TGTGCCAGCAGCTTACAGGGACAAGAGACCCAGTACTTC

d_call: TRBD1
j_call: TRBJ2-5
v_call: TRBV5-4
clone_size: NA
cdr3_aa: CASSSNPTGGGETQYF
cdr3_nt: TGTGCCAGCAGCTCAAACCCGACAGGGGGCGGGGAGACCCAGTACTTC

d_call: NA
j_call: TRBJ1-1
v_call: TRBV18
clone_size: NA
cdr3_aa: CASSSGRNTEAFF
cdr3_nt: TGTGCCAGCTCTTCCGGTCGGAACACTGAAGCTTTCTTT

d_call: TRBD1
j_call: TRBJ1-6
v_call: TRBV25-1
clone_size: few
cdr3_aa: CASSEWDRLNSPLHF
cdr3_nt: TGTGCCAGCAGTGAATGGGACAGGCTTAATTCACCCCTCCACTTT

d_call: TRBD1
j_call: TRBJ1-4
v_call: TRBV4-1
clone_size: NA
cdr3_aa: CASSQETGAPQGGLFF
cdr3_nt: TGCGCCAGCAGCCAAGAAACAGGGGCCCCACAAGGTGGACTGTTTTTT

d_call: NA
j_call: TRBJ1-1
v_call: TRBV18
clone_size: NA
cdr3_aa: CASSPHRGDFTEAFF
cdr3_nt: TGTGCCAGCTCCCCCCATCGGGGAGATTTCACTGAAGCTTTCTTT

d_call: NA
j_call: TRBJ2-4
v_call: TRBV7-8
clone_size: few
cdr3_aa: CASSSSSGLSKNIQYF
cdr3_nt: TGTGCCAGCAGCTCGTCCTCGGGGTTGAGTAAAAACATTCAGTACTTC

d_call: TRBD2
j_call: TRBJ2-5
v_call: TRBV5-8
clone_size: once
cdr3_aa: CASSGSGLAGAGETQYF
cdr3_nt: TGTGCCAGCAGCGGCAGTGGACTAGCGGGGGCCGGGGAGACCCAGTACTTC

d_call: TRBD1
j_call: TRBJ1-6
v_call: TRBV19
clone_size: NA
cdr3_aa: CASSIATGGIYNSPLHF
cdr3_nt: TGTGCCAGTAGTATAGCCACAGGGGGCATCTATAATTCACCCCTCCACTTT

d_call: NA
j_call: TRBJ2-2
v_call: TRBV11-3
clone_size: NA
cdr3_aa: CASSFGNTGELFF
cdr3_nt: TGTGCCAGCAGCTTCGGAAACACCGGGGAGCTGTTTTTT

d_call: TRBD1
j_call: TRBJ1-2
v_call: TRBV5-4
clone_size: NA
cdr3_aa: CASSVTGAPYGYTF
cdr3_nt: TGTGCCAGCAGCGTTACAGGGGCCCCCTATGGCTACACCTTC

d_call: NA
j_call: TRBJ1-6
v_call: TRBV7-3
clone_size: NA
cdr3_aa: CASSPLQGSPLHF
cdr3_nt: TGTGCCAGCAGCCCTCTACAGGGTTCACCCCTCCACTTT

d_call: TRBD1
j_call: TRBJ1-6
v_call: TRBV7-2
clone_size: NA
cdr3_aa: CASSPFGQGANNSPLHF
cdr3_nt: TGTGCCAGCAGCCCCTTCGGACAGGGGGCGAATAATTCACCCCTCCACTTT

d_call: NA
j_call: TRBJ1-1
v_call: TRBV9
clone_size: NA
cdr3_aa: CASSGQEVEAFF
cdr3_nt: TGTGCCAGCAGCGGACAGGAGGTTGAAGCTTTCTTT

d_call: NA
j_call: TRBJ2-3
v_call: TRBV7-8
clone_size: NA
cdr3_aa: CASSLTERSTDTQYF
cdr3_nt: TGTGCCAGCAGCTTAACCGAGCGCAGCACAGATACGCAGTATTTT

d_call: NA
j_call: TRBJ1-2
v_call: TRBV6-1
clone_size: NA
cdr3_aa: CASSEASPNYGYTF
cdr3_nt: TGTGCCAGCAGTGAAGCCTCCCCCAACTATGGCTACACCTTC

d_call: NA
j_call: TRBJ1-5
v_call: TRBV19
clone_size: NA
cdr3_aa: CASSSQRGQPQHF
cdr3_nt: TGTGCCAGTAGTTCTCAGAGGGGTCAGCCCCAGCATTTT

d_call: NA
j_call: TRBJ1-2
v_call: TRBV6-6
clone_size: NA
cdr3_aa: CASSYSGGGYTF
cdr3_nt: TGTGCCAGCAGTTACTCGGGGGGTGGCTACACCTTC

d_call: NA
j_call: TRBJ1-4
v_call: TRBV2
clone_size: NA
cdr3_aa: CASSVISEKLFF
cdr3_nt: TGTGCCAGCAGTGTCATTTCTGAAAAACTGTTTTTT

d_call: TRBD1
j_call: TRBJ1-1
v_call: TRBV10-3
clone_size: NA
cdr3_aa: CAITRTGRESGTEAFF
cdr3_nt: TGTGCCATCACCCGGACAGGGAGGGAATCGGGCACTGAAGCTTTCTTT

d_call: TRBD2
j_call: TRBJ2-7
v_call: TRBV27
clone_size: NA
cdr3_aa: CASSPGTRTYEQYF
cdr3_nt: TGTGCCAGCAGTCCCGGGACTAGGACCTACGAGCAGTACTTC

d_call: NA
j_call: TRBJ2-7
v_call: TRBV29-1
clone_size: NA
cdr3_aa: CSATEVSSYEQYF
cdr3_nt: TGCAGCGCGACAGAGGTGAGCTCCTACGAGCAGTACTTC

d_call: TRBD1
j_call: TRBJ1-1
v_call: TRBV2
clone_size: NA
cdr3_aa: CASSGDRISLDTEAFF
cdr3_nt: TGTGCCAGCAGTGGGGACAGGATAAGTCTGGACACTGAAGCTTTCTTT